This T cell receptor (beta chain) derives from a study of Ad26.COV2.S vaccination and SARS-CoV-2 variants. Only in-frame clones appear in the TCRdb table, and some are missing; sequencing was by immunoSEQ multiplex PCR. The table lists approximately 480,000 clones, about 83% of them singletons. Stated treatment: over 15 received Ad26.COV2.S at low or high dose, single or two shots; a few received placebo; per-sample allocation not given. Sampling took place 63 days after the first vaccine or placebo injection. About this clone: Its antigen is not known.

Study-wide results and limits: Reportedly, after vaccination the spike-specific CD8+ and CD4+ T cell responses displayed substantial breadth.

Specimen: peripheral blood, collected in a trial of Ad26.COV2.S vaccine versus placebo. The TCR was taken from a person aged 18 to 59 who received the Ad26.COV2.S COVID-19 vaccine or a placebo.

In DNA form, the CDR3 reads TGTGCCAGCAGCTCAACGGGACAGGGGAACACTGAAGCTTTCTTT. Encoded protein: CASSSTGQGNTEAFF. The chain combines TRBV7-9 with TRBJ1-1; 9 nucleotides match TRBD1. The junction had 4 bases not matched to a gene; V was cut back by 4 bases and J by 1 base. CDR3 length equals 15 residues. Per germline, CDR1 SEHNR and CDR2 FQNEAQ (reference sequence).